The 29 T cell receptor beta chains given below trace back to one sample, sequenced in a study of early T cells in non-severe SARS-CoV-2 infection. TCRdb ran MiXCR on the 5' RACE reads and lists one entry per CDR3 protein. The repertoire holds about 48,000 distinct CDR3 sequences, approximately 9.4% seen once, with about 8.3% in the top ten. The sample consisted of whole blood. These receptors were obtained from an adult who was a healthcare worker with PCR-confirmed SARS-CoV-2 infection or an uninfected control (not recorded which).

This clonotype was counted ten times or more. This rearrangement joins TRBV6-1 to TRBJ2-5; no definite D call. Trimming removed 2 bases from V and 2 bases from J, with 9 bases in between. There are 14 residues in the CDR3. Germline CDR1 MNHNS, CDR2 SASEGT. The CDR3 sequence: CASSEIGVQETQYF. The CDR3 DNA reads TGTGCCAGCAGTGAAATTGGGGTACAAGAGACCCAGTACTTC.

Only a few counts were recorded for this clonotype. The chain is built from TRBV7-7 and TRBJ2-2; D perhaps matches TRBD2 (5 bases). Germline lookup yields CDR1 SSHAT and CDR2 FNYEAQ (reference sequence). Deletions cut 2 bases from V and 1 base from J, with 8 bases between. The CDR3 has 15 amino acids. CDR3 in amino acids: CASSLKGVNTGELFF. The DNA of the CDR3 is TGTGCCAGCAGCTTAAAGGGAGTGAACACCGGGGAGCTGTTTTTT.

This sequence joins TRBV10-3 and TRBJ2-3, with 7 nucleotides matching TRBD1. Germline V CDR1 and CDR2: ENHRY, SYGVKD. This CDR3 has 15 amino acids. J gave up 2 bases and V 3 bases, and 5 bases lay outside the gene matches. CDR3 in amino acids: CAISDPTGPTDTQYF. In DNA form, the CDR3 reads TGTGCCATCAGTGACCCGACAGGGCCCACAGATACGCAGTATTTT.

The sample holds many counts of this clonotype. V is TRBV7-8 and J is TRBJ2-3, with 10 bases that match TRBD2. The CDR3 length is 15 residues. V was clipped by 4 bases and J by 7 bases; unmatched bases: 8. Germline loops: CDR1 SGHVS, CDR2 FQNEAQ. CDR3 nucleotide sequence: TGTGCCAGCAGCTCCCCTAGCGGGAGCGTTAATACGCAGTATTTT. It translates to CASSSPSGSVNTQYF.

This clonotype was recorded a few times. The V and J genes are TRBV4-2 and TRBJ1-1; D is uncertain. CDR1 is LGHNA and CDR2 is YNFKEQ in the germline V gene. The CDR3 extends over 13 amino acids. The V and J ends lost 0 bases and 4 bases respectively, with 6 bases between them. CDR3 residues: CASSQDHATEAFF. Written as DNA, the CDR3 is TGTGCCAGCAGCCAAGATCACGCCACTGAAGCTTTCTTT.

The chain has TRBV15 and TRBJ1-2, with TRBD1 identical over 7 bases. CDR3 size: 14 residues. Germline V CDR1 and CDR2: LNHNV, YYDKDF (reference sequence). Trimming removed 5 bases from V and 2 bases from J; junction bases left unmatched: 5. In DNA form, the CDR3 reads TGTGCCACCAGCTCAACCAGGGGGAACTATGGCTACACCTTC. The encoded protein is CATSSTRGNYGYTF. The whole variable domain, remainder taken from reference TRBV15 and TRBJ1-2, is DAMVIQNPRYQVTQFGKPVTLSCSQTLNHNVMYWYQQKSSQAPKLLFHYYDKDFNNEADTPDNFQSRRPNTSFCFLDIRSPGLGDTAMYLCATSSTRGNYGYTFGSGTRLTVV.

The J gene is TRBJ2-1, the V gene TRBV5-1; 9 positions agree with TRBD1. CDR1 is SGHRS and CDR2 is YFSETQ in the germline V gene. The trim removed 5 bases at V and 8 bases at J, leaving 11 bases unmatched. The CDR3 runs to 15 residues. CDR3 residues: CASSIQGALADEQFF. The CDR3 DNA is TGCGCCAGCAGTATACAGGGGGCCTTAGCCGATGAGCAGTTCTTC. The entire variable domain, with the rest obtained from reference TRBV5-1 and TRBJ2-1, is as follows: KAGVTQTPRYLIKTRGQQVTLSCSPISGHRSVSWYQQTPGQGLQFLFEYFSETQRNKGNFPGRFSGRQFSNSRSEMNVSTLELGDSALYLCASSIQGALADEQFFGPGTRLTVL.

The rearrangement joins TRBV7-6 to TRBJ2-2; no firm D call. Trimming stripped 5 bases from V and 5 bases from J, with 12 bases between. The germline V gene encodes CDR1 SGHVS and CDR2 FNYEAQ. The CDR3 consists of 14 residues. The CDR3 bases are TGTGCCAGCAGCCCCCTTTCCTCTACCGGGGAGCTGTTTTTT. It codes for CASSPLSSTGELFF.

This clonotype was seen a few times. Written as DNA, the CDR3 is TGTGCCAGCAGCTCCCCGGGGACAGGGCAGGAGGCTTTCTTT. Protein sequence: CASSSPGTGQEAFF. The chain employs TRBV7-8 and TRBJ1-1, with 9 bases identical to TRBD1. The V and J ends lost 4 bases and 11 bases, in that order; junction bases with no gene match: 11. The CDR3 is 14 residues long. Germline V lookup: CDR1 SGHVS, CDR2 FQNEAQ.

V is TRBV12-3 or TRBV12-4 and J is TRBJ1-5; D is undetermined. V was cut by 6 bases and J by 3 bases, with 12 bases left in between. The length of the CDR3 is 14 residues. CDR3 region: CASRPGRYNQPQHF. CDR3 nucleotides: TGTGCCAGCAGGCCCGGACGGTACAATCAGCCCCAGCATTTT.

This clonotype came up a few times. J is TRBJ1-2 and V is TRBV4-1; 7 bases line up with TRBD1. This CDR3 region has 13 residues. Germline trimming cut 7 bases from V and 6 bases from J; bases unmatched to any gene: 8. Per germline, CDR1 MGHRA and CDR2 YSYEKL. The CDR3 DNA is TGCGCCAGCACGACACAGGGGAGCGATGGCTACACCTTC. This sequence encodes CASTTQGSDGYTF.

This clonotype has ten or more counts. The chain is built from TRBV7-2 and TRBJ1-6, with no clear D. CDR1 is SGHTA and CDR2 is FQGNSA in the germline V gene. V lost 0 bases, J lost 9 bases, and 6 bases lay in between. This CDR3 spans 13 amino acids. This chain's CDR3 is CASSLAGSSPLHF. The DNA for the CDR3 is TGTGCCAGCAGCTTAGCCGGGTCTTCACCCCTCCACTTT.

This clonotype was found many times. The chain combines TRBV6-1 with TRBJ2-7; TRBD1 aligns across 8 bases. The CDR3 totals 16 residues. From germline, CDR1 is MNHNS and CDR2 SASEGT. V was pared by 5 bases and J by 0 bases, with 9 bases of the junction left unmatched. This CDR3 is CASSREPGTGSYEQYF. The DNA for the CDR3 is TGTGCCAGCAGTCGGGAACCCGGGACAGGCTCCTACGAGCAGTACTTC.

This clonotype was recorded many times. The gene calls are TRBV20-1 and TRBJ1-1; possibly TRBD1 for D (6 bases). The germline V and J ends were trimmed by 5 bases and 0 bases, with 10 bases remaining between them. The germline V gene has CDR1 DFQATT and CDR2 SNEGSKA (reference sequence). This CDR3 has 13 residues. CDR3 loop: CSAEQGLNTEAFF. CDR3 bases: TGCAGTGCTGAACAGGGCTTGAACACTGAAGCTTTCTTT.

This clonotype was picked up many times. The chain combines TRBV11-2 with TRBJ2-5; D may be TRBD2 (6 bases). Germline V gene lookup returns CDR1 SGHAT and CDR2 FQNNGV. CDR3 size: 17 residues. V lost 5 bases, J lost 5 bases, and 24 bases lay in between. The CDR3 coding sequence is TGTGCCAGCAGCCAACCGAAGACTAGTGTGGGAAGGGAGACCCAGTACTTC. Its translation is CASSQPKTSVGRETQYF.

The DNA of the CDR3 is TGTGCCAGCAGCTTTGTTTCGAACACTGAAGCTTTCTTT. It yields the protein CASSFVSNTEAFF. V is TRBV7-2 and J is TRBJ1-1; D not certain. Germline values: CDR1 SGHTA, CDR2 FQGNSA. The CDR3 sequence is 13 residues long. The germline V and J ends were trimmed by 3 bases and 1 base, with 6 bases remaining between them. Full variable domain (outside the CDR3, taken from reference TRBV7-2 and TRBJ1-1): GAGVSQSPSNKVTEKGKDVELRCDPISGHTALYWYRQSLGQGLEFLIYFQGNSAPDKSGLPSDRFSAERTGGSVSTLTIQRTQQEDSAVYLCASSFVSNTEAFFGQGTRLTVV.

This clonotype was observed at least ten times. The rearrangement joins TRBV29-1 to TRBJ2-5; 10 positions match TRBD1. Trimming took 4 bases from V and 3 from J; bases not matched to a gene: 14. The length of the CDR3 is 17 residues. Per the germline V gene, CDR1 is SQVTM and CDR2 is ANQGSEA. CDR3 in DNA: TGCAGCGTTGCGGGGATCCCTAAGGGACAGGGGAAAGAGACCCAGTACTTC. Protein sequence: CSVAGIPKGQGKETQYF.

This clonotype was seen repeatedly, ten times or more. The chain is built from TRBV5-5 and TRBJ2-1; 7 bases align to TRBD2. Germline CDR1 reads SGHKS; CDR2 reads YYEKEE (reference sequence). The trim removed 4 bases at V and 0 bases at J, leaving 10 bases unmatched. The CDR3 is 17 residues long. The CDR3 DNA is TGTGCCAGCAGCCCCCGGGGGGTTCTGGGCTCCTACAATGAGCAGTTCTTC. Translated, it gives CASSPRGVLGSYNEQFF.

The table lists this clonotype with a few counts. J is TRBJ2-1 and V is TRBV11-3; D may match TRBD1 or TRBD2 (5 bases each). The germline gives CDR1 SGHNT, CDR2 YENEEA. The CDR3 extends over 16 amino acids. The ends were cut back, 2 bases at V and 0 bases at J, with 11 bases in the middle. Here the CDR3 reads CASSLSQGRSYNEQFF. The CDR3 coding sequence is TGTGCCAGCAGCTTAAGTCAGGGACGCTCCTACAATGAGCAGTTCTTC.

This clonotype was seen more than once but under ten times. The gene calls are TRBV29-1 and TRBJ2-1; 7 bases are a match to TRBD1. With 2 bases clipped from V and 0 bases from J, the junction kept 13 bases outside the gene matches. The CDR3 has 18 residues. Germline V gene data show CDR1 as SQVTM and CDR2 as ANQGSEA. The CDR3 DNA follows: TGCAGCGTTGAAACAGGGGACACGATATTTAGCTCCTACAATGAGCAGTTCTTC. It translates to CSVETGDTIFSSYNEQFF.

In this sample, this clonotype turned up once. A much larger clone lies a single base off, so this may be a read error. The chain is built from TRBV7-9 and TRBJ2-2; 8 bases agree with TRBD2. CDR1 is SEHNR and CDR2 is FQNEAQ in the germline V gene (reference sequence). This CDR3 is built from 18 residues. The DNA of the CDR3 is TGTGCCTGCAGCTTACCTTCGGGAGCGGGAGTTGGCACCGGGGAGCTGTTTTTT. This gives the protein CACSLPSGAGVGTGELFF. Supplemented by reference TRBV7-9 and TRBJ2-2, the full variable domain reads DTGVSQNPRHKITKRGQNVTFRCDPISEHNRLYWYRQTLGQGPEFLTYFQNEAQLEKSRLLSDRFSAERPKGSFSTLEIQRTEQGDSAMYLCACSLPSGAGVGTGELFFGEGSRLTVL.

This clonotype has a count of ten or more. The gene calls are TRBV7-2 and TRBJ2-1, with 7 nucleotides matching TRBD2. Trimming removed 5 bases from V and 2 bases from J; junction bases left unmatched: 9. Germline V gene lookup returns CDR1 SGHTA and CDR2 FQGNSA. CDR3 size: 16 residues. CDR3: CASSREAGATYNEQFF. Written as DNA, the CDR3 is TGTGCCAGCAGCCGTGAGGCGGGAGCGACCTACAATGAGCAGTTCTTC.

This clonotype was picked up many times. The CDR3 is CSLDNRADTQYF. Written as DNA, the CDR3 is TGCAGTCTAGACAATCGAGCAGATACGCAGTATTTT. V and J are TRBV20-1 and TRBJ2-3, with D hard to call. Trimming removed 8 bases at V and 4 bases at J, with 13 bases between. The CDR3 length is 12 residues. Germline values: CDR1 DFQATT, CDR2 SNEGSKA (reference sequence).

This clonotype was counted many times. The genes are TRBV20-1 and TRBJ2-1, with D perhaps matching TRBD1 (6 bases). This CDR3 has 16 residues. Germline-derived CDR1 and CDR2 are DFQATT and SNEGSKA (reference sequence). Trimming removed 0 bases from V and 0 bases from J, with 12 bases in between. For the CDR3, the DNA is TGCAGTGCTAGAGATGAAGGGACACCCTCCTACAATGAGCAGTTCTTC. It codes for CSARDEGTPSYNEQFF.

This clonotype was seen ten or more times. This chain connects TRBV7-9 to TRBJ1-1, with D possibly TRBD1 on 5 matching bases. Deletions cut 1 base from V and 11 bases from J, with 20 bases between. Germline CDR1 SEHNR, CDR2 FQNEAQ (reference sequence). This CDR3 is 15 amino acids long. The CDR3 loop reads CASSLGSVWGVEAFF. The CDR3 coding sequence is TGTGCCAGCAGCTTAGGCTCTGTGTGGGGGGTTGAGGCTTTCTTT.

V and J are TRBV29-1 and TRBJ1-4; no reliable D call. This CDR3 spans 11 amino acids. Trimming stripped 6 bases from V and 8 bases from J, with 10 bases between. Per the germline V gene, CDR1 is SQVTM and CDR2 is ANQGSEA. CDR3 sequence reads: CSVGAREKLFF. DNA of the CDR3: TGCAGCGTAGGCGCGAGAGAAAAACTGTTTTTT.

The rearrangement links TRBV5-6 to TRBJ1-4; D ambiguous. Germline V CDR1 and CDR2: SGHDT, YYEEEE. CDR3 size: 13 residues. Between the trimmed V and J ends, which lost 0 bases and 3 bases, there was a span of 3 bases. CDR3 sequence (DNA): TGTGCCAGCAGCTTGGGACCTAATGAAAAACTGTTTTTT. Translated: CASSLGPNEKLFF.

The rearrangement links TRBV29-1 to TRBJ1-4; TRBD1 agrees at 7 bases. Germline lookup yields CDR1 SQVTM and CDR2 ANQGSEA. The CDR3 is 13 amino acids. Germline trimming cut 3 bases from V and 7 bases from J; bases unmatched to any gene: 5. The CDR3 sequence is CSVDRGGGEKLFF. The CDR3 region has the DNA TGCAGCGTTGACAGGGGGGGAGGTGAAAAACTGTTTTTT.

This clonotype was picked up a small number of times. The rearrangement uses TRBV30 and TRBJ2-3; 10 positions agree with TRBD2. Germline V gene lookup returns CDR1 GTSNPN and CDR2 SVGIG (reference sequence). V lost 6 bases and J lost 3; bases outside the gene matches: 9. The CDR3 is 15 residues long. The CDR3, as DNA: TGTGCCTGCCCTCCTAGCGGGAGAATGACAGATACGCAGTATTTT. Protein sequence: CACPPSGRMTDTQYF.